This T cell receptor beta chain derives from a study of blood T cell repertoires in COVID-19 (dated by TCRdb to about 2020). With respect to the entire study: The collaborator samples originated in the United States, Italy and Spain and spanned the acute and convalescent phases of COVID-19. HLA class I and class II types, where available, came from metadata supplied by the sample provider rather than from assay-based typing. Samples came from the ongoing ImmuneRACE study (first 160 participants) plus 1,254 subjects from 6 global collaborators. The prospective study material was composed of cDNA or gDNA derived from T cells, B-cell-depleted T cells, or PBMCs. The repertoires were released in a freely available public database intended as a resource for research on the immune response to SARS-CoV-2. A de-identified subject ID, COVID-19 status, age in years and sex were almost always included in the sample metadata. Subjects who had been exposed to COVID-19, were actively infected with it, or had recovered from it provided the deeply sampled blood TCRbeta repertoires that made up the dataset.

What the study reported, not specific to this receptor: Clinical and demographic metadata were provided uncurated, with the amount varying by source and participant.

CDR1 MNHNS and CDR2 SASEGT are derived from the germline V gene. Germline trimming amounts to 2 bases on V and 10 bases on J, with 18 as the count of junction bases outside the gene matches. Taken from cysteine to phenylalanine, the CDR3 has 18 residues. The CDR3 DNA has 54 bases and is translated from base 1. As for this clone: The specificity of this receptor is unknown. No much larger clone exists at a distance of one base, and base qualities are not known.

The immunoSEQ Assay, a bias-controlled multiplex PCR, was used to amplify TCRbeta CDR3 regions from genomic DNA. As for how the authors treated the data: Nucleated cell counts per sample were estimated from amplification of reference gene primers within the assay. Sequence reads were collapsed and filtered to measure the absolute abundance of every unique TCRbeta CDR3 rearrangement. For each sample, productive Simpson clonality was calculated as the square root of Simpson's diversity index across productive rearrangements. TCRdb obtained this table from immuneACCESS and retained in-frame rearrangements with V and J assigned. These tables miss some clones; where compared with another copy, unresolved V genes account for less than half of the shortfall, and the remainder is unexplained. V and J calls and clone size follow that table, whereas D and trimming were derived from the DNA. This sample comprises 150,000 to 200,000 clones, around 86% of them detected only once. The ten largest clones represent over 7.5% of the sample.

In the prospective study, participants were roughly 18 to 100 years old, resided in fewer than 25 geographic areas of the United States, and were enrolled through a virtual design. In the prospective study, cohorts were assigned on the basis of participant-reported clinical history obtained from a screening survey and a study questionnaire. Recovered participants in ImmuneRACE Cohort 3 were defined by two consecutive negative NP/OP PCR tests, clearance by a healthcare professional, or resolution of symptoms. Mobile phlebotomists in the prospective study collected whole blood, serum and a nasopharyngeal or oropharyngeal swab from every participant. Additional blood draws and questionnaires over an approximately 2-month period could optionally be provided by prospective study participants. Blood samples from the prospective study were shipped frozen or at room temperature prior to DNA extraction.

This sequence uses TRBV6-1 and TRBJ2-2, with 8 bases aligning to TRBD2. This TCR was sampled from a woman aged 25-40 years who had recovered from COVID-19. Input material: PBMCs or T cells enriched from blood (not recorded which). The CDR3 corresponds to CASSEYHGGAGARVELFF. The sequenced DNA: TGTGCCAGCAGTGAATACCATGGAGGAGCGGGAGCACGGGTGGAGCTGTTTTTT.